Sequencing of this TCR beta chain was carried out in a study of shared clonotypes between healthy human individuals. Study-level results: A limitation of the genetic and exposure-history diversity represented arose from few donors. In the sorted subsets, rarefaction showed sequencing was incomplete despite large depth.

Clones were sequenced by immunoSEQ multiplex PCR, and TCRdb holds only the in-frame ones, with some missing. The table includes 800,000 to 1,200,000 clones, about four fifths detected once. A word on this clone: The antigen is not known.

The TCR originated in a man younger than 30 in good health. Some clones in this sample may be carry-over from other donors' samples. Sequencing input: memory CD4+ T cells from PBMCs. Subset indicated: CD45RA-negative fraction.

CDR3 sequence reads: CASSAGQGGTGELFF. The DNA for the CDR3 is TGCGCCAGCAGCGCGGGACAGGGAGGCACCGGGGAGCTGTTTTTT. The gene calls are TRBV10-2 and TRBJ2-2; 9 nucleotides align to TRBD1. Germline assignment: CDR1 WSHSY and CDR2 SAAADI. The CDR3 is made up of 15 amino acids. The V segment lost 6 bases and the J segment 4 bases; nucleotides outside the gene matches: 6.